Here is one T cell receptor beta chain with its context. The data originate from a study of blood T cell repertoires in COVID-19. Study-wide context: Samples of COVID-19 (acute and convalescent) were obtained from the United States, Italy and Spain.

Participant reports of clinical history set cohort assignment. Donors in Cohort 3 counted as recovered after two negative PCRs, clearance, or symptom resolution. In the study's own analysis: Amplified reference gene primers provided the basis for estimating nucleated cell counts. Assay: immunoSEQ multiplex PCR; the TCRdb copy retains only in-frame clones and omits some. That table gives V, J and clone size, and the DNA gave D and trimming. This sample has 250,000 to 350,000 clones, with 80% to 95% found just once. The CDR3 runs 15 residues. With V trimmed by 1 base and J by 3 bases, 4 bases remained unmatched. The germline V gene has CDR1 MNHEY and CDR2 SMNVEV (reference sequence).

The rearrangement uses TRBV27 and TRBJ2-7, with 9 positions matching TRBD2. The source of this sequence is a woman aged 30 to 39 who had recovered from COVID-19. The sample was PBMCs or T cells enriched from blood (not recorded which). The CDR3 spells CASSLLASGIYEQYF. The DNA for the CDR3 is TGTGCCAGCAGTTTATTGGCTAGCGGGATCTACGAGCAGTACTTC.